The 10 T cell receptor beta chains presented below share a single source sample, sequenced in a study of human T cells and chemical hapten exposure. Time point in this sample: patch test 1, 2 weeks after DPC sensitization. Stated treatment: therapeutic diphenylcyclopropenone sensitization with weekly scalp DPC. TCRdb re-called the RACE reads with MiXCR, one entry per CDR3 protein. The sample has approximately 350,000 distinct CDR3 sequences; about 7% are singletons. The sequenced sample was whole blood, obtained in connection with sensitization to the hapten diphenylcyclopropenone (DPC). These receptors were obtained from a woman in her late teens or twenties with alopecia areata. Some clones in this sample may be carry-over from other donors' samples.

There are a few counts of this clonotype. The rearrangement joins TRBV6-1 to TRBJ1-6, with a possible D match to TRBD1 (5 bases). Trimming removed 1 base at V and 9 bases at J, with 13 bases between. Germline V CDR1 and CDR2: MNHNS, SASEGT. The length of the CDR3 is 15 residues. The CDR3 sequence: CASSEGAGRSSPLHF. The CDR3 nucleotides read TGTGCCAGCAGTGAAGGGGCAGGGCGGAGTTCACCCCTCCACTTT.

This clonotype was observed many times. CDR3 coding DNA: TGTGCCAGCAGCTTAGGAACTAACTATGGCTACACCTTC. It encodes CASSLGTNYGYTF. The chain recombines TRBV13 with TRBJ1-2; D remains ambiguous. CDR1 is PRHDT and CDR2 is FYEKMQ in the germline V gene (reference sequence). Trimming shortened V by 0 bases and J by 0 bases, and 2 bases separated the two germline ends. The CDR3 runs to 13 residues. Together with reference TRBV13 and TRBJ1-2, the CDR3 gives the full variable domain: AAGVIQSPRHLIKEKRETATLKCYPIPRHDTVYWYQQGPGQDPQFLISFYEKMQSDKGSIPDRFSAQQFSDYHSELNMSSLELGDSALYFCASSLGTNYGYTFGSGTRLTVV.

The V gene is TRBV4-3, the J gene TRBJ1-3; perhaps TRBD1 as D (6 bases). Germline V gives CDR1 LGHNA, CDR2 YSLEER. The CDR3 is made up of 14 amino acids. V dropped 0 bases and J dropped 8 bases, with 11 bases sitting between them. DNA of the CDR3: TGCGCCAGCAGCCAAGATCGGACAGAACACACCATATATTTT. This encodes CASSQDRTEHTIYF.

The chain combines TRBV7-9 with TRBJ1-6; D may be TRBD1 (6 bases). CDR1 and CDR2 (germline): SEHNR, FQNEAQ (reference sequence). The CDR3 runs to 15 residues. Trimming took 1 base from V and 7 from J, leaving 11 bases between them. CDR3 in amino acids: CASSLVSRGNSPLHF. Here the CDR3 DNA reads TGTGCCAGCAGCTTAGTCTCCAGGGGAAATTCACCCCTCCACTTT.

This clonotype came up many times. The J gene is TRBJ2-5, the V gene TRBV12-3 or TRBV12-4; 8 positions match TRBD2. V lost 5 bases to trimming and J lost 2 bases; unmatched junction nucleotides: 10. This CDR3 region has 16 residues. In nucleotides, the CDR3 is TGTGCCAGCAGTCCTAGCCTGGGACTAGTGCAAGAGACCCAGTACTTC. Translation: CASSPSLGLVQETQYF.

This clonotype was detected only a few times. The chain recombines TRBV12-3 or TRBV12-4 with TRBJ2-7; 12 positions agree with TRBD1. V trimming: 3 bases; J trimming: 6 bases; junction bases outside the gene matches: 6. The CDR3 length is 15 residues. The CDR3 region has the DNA TGTGCCAGCAGTTTTTGGGGACAGGGGGCGGGCGAGCAGTACTTC. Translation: CASSFWGQGAGEQYF.

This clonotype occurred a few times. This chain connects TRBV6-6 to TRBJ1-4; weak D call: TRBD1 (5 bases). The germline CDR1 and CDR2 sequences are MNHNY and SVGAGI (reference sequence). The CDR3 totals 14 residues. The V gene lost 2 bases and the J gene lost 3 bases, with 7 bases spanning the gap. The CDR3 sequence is CASSYRGSNEKLFF. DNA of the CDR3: TGTGCCAGCAGTTACCGGGGCTCTAATGAAAAACTGTTTTTT.

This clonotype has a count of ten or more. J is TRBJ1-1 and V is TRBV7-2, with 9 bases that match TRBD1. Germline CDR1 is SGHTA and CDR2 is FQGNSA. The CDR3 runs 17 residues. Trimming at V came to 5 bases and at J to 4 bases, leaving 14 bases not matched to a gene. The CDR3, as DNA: TGTGCCAGCAGCGAGAGGAACAGGGGGCTCAGCGGCACTGAAGCTTTCTTT. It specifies CASSERNRGLSGTEAFF. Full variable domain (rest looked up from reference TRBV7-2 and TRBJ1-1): GAGVSQSPSNKVTEKGKDVELRCDPISGHTALYWYRQSLGQGLEFLIYFQGNSAPDKSGLPSDRFSAERTGGSVSTLTIQRTQQEDSAVYLCASSERNRGLSGTEAFFGQGTRLTVV.

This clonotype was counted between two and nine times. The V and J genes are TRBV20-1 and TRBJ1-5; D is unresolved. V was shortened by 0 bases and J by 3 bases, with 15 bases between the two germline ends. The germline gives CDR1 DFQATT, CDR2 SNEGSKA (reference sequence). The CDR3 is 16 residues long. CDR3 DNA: TGCAGTGCTAGAGATGGGCGGCAGCCTCACAATCAGCCCCAGCATTTT. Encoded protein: CSARDGRQPHNQPQHF.

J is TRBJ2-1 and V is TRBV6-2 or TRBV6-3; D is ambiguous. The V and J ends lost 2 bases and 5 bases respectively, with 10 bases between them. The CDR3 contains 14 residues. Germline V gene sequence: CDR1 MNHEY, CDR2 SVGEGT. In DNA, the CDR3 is TGTGCCAGCAGTTACGGAGCAGAGGACAATGAGCAGTTCTTC. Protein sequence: CASSYGAEDNEQFF.